Described below is a single TCR beta chain sequence and its context. The sample belongs to a study of OX40 agonist ivuxolimab in advanced cancers. Study-level background: As their treatment, patients were administered ivuxolimab, an agonistic anti-OX40 (CD134) antibody. Ivuxolimab was delivered to patients intravenously every 2 weeks at doses spanning 0.01 to 10 mg/kg.

This CDR3 region has 14 residues. The junction had 4 bases not matched to a gene; V was cut back by 4 bases and J by 2 bases. Germline CDR1 is SEHNR and CDR2 is FQNEAQ (reference sequence). Clones were read by immunoSEQ multiplex PCR, and TCRdb kept only the in-frame ones, dropping some. The sample gives tens of thousands of clones, over 70% of which show up once; roughly 4.9% is in the top ten. The material sequenced was CD4+ or CD8+ T cells sorted from blood, taken in a trial of the OX40 agonist ivuxolimab. The TCR originated in an adult with an advanced solid tumor such as melanoma, head and neck, liver or kidney cancer. The J gene is TRBJ2-7, the V gene TRBV7-9; 8 bases map to TRBD1. This CDR3 reads CASSSSGQAYEQYF. The CDR3 bases are TGTGCCAGCAGCTCCTCGGGACAGGCCTACGAGCAGTACTTC.